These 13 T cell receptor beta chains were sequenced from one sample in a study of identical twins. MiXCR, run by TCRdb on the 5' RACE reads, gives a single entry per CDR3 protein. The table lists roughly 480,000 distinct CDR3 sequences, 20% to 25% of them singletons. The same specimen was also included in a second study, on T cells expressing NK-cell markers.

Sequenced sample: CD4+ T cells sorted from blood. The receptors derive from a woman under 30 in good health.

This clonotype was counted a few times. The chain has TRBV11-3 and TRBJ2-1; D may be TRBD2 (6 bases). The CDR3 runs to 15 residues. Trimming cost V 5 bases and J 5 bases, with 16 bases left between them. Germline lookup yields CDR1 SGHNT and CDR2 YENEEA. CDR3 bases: TGTGCCAGCAGCCGGGTGAGCGGGCTGCACAATGAGCAGTTCTTC. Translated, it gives CASSRVSGLHNEQFF.

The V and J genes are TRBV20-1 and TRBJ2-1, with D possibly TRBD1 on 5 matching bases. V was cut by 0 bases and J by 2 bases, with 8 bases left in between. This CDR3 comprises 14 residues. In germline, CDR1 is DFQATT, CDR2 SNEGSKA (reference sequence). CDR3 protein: CSAREPRAYNEQFF. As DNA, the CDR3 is TGCAGTGCTAGAGAGCCCAGGGCCTACAATGAGCAGTTCTTC.

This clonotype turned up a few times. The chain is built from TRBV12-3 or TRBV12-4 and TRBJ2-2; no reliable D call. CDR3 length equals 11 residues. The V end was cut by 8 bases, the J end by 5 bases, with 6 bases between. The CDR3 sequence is CASLSTGELFF. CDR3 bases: TGTGCCAGCCTGAGTACCGGGGAGCTGTTTTTT.

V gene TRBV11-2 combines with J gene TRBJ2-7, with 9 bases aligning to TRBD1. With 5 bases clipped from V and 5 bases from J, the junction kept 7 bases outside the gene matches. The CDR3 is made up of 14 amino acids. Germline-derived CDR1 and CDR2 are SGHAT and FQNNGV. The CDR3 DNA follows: TGTGCCAGCAGCCAGACAGGGGGAAAGAACGAGCAGTACTTC. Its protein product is CASSQTGGKNEQYF.

The CDR3 spells CASSATGEETQYF. As DNA, the CDR3 is TGTGCCAGCAGCGCTACAGGAGAAGAGACCCAGTACTTC. V is TRBV2 and J is TRBJ2-5; D perhaps matches TRBD1 (5 bases). V gave up 6 bases and J gave up 3 bases, with 11 bases separating them. Germline CDR1 and CDR2: SNHLY and FYNNEI. CDR3 length: 13 residues.

The CDR3 sequence: CASSWDEQYF. CDR3 bases: TGTGCCAGCAGCTGGGACGAGCAGTACTTC. The genes are TRBV5-8 and TRBJ2-7; D uncertain. This CDR3 has 10 amino acids. Looked up from germline, CDR1 is SGHTS and CDR2 is YDEGEE. The V gene lost 3 bases and the J gene lost 5 bases, with 3 bases spanning the gap. The whole variable domain, remainder taken from reference TRBV5-8 and TRBJ2-7, is EAGVTQSPTHLIKTRGQQATLRCSPISGHTSVYWYQQALGLGLQFLLWYDEGEERNRGNFPPRFSGRQFPNYSSELNVNALELEDSALYLCASSWDEQYFGPGTRLTVT.

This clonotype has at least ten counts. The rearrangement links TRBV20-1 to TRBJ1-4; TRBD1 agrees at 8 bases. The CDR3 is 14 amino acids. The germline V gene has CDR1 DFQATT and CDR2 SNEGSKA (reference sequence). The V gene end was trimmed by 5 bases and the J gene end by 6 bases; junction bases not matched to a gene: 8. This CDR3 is CSAGGGTGHEKLFF. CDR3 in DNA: TGCAGTGCTGGGGGTGGGACAGGCCATGAAAAACTGTTTTTT.

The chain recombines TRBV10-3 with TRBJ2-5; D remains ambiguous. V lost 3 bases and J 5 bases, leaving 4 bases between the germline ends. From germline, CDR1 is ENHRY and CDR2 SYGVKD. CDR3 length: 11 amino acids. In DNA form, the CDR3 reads TGTGCCATCAGTGAACGCGAGACCCAGTACTTC. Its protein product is CAISERETQYF.

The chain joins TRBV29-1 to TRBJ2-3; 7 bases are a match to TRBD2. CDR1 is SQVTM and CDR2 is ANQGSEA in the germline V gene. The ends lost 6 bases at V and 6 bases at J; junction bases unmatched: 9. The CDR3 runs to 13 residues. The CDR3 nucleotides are TGCAGCGTGGCATTGGGGCGGGGGGATACGCAGTATTTT. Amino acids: CSVALGRGDTQYF.

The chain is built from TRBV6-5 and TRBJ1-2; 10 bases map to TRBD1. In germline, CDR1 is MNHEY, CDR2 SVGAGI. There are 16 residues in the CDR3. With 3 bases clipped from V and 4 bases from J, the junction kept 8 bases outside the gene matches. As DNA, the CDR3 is TGTGCCAGCAGTTATAGGGGACAGGGGATAAGCTATGGCTACACCTTC. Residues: CASSYRGQGISYGYTF.

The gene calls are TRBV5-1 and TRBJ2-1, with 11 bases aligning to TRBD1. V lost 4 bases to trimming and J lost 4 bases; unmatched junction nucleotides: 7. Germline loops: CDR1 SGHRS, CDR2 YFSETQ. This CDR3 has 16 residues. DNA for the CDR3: TGCGCCAGCAGCATAGGGACAGGGGGTTTGTACAATGAGCAGTTCTTC. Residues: CASSIGTGGLYNEQFF.

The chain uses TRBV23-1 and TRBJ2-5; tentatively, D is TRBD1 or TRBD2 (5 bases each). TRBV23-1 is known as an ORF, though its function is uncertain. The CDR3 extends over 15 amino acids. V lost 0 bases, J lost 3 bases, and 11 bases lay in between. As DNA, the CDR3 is TGCGCCAGCAGTCAATCGCACGGGGCCAAAGAGACCCAGTACTTC. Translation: CASSQSHGAKETQYF.

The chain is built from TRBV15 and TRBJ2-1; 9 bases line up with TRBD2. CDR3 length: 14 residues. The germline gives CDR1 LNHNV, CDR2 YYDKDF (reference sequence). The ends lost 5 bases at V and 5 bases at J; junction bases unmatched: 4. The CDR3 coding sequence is TGTGCCACCAGCCGTAGCGGGGGTAACAATGAGCAGTTCTTC. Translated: CATSRSGGNNEQFF.